There are a few counts of the clone carrying this T cell receptor (beta chain). Its antigen is currently unknown. The PCR employed 60 Vbeta primers together with 13 Jbeta primers. Sequencing was performed with immunoSEQ multiplex PCR; in TCRdb, only in-frame clones are kept and a portion is missing. The sample has approximately 130,000 clones, approximately 70% seen once. These data belong to a study of cytomegalovirus exposure and HLA in healthy donors. General study points: The study designated 150 or so TCR beta chains cytomegalovirus-associated.

Per the germline V gene, CDR1 is WNHNN and CDR2 is SYGVQD (reference sequence). V shed 2 bases and J 1 base; nucleotides not matched to a gene: 14. The CDR3 covers 18 residues. The sample taken for sequencing was PBMCs. This TCR came from an older woman in good health and CMV-seropositive. The chain carries TRBV10-1 and TRBJ2-7; 7 bases line up with TRBD2. The CDR3 loop reads CASSEPDPMRGWSYEQYF. CDR3 bases: TGCGCCAGCAGTGAGCCAGACCCCATGCGGGGGTGGTCCTACGAGCAGTACTTC.